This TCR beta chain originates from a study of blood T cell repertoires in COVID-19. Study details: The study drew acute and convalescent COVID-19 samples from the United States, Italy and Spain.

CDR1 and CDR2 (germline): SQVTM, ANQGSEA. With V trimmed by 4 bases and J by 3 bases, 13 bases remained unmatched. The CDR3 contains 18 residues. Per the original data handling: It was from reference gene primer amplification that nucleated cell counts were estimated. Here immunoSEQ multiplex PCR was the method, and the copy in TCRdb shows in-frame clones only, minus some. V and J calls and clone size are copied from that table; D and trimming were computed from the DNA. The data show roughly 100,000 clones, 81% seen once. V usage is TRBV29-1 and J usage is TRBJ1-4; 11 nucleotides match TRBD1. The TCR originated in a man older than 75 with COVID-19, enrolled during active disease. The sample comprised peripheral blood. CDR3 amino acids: CSVGSGTGGMAANEKLFF. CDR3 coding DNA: TGCAGCGTTGGGTCCGGGACAGGGGGTATGGCGGCTAATGAAAAACTGTTTTTT.